Described below is a single T cell receptor beta chain sequence and its context. The CDR3 runs to 14 residues. The ends were cut back, 2 bases at V and 2 bases at J, with 8 bases in the middle. CDR1 is MNHEY and CDR2 is SVGEGT in the germline V gene. Measured with immunoSEQ multiplex PCR; TCRdb has only the in-frame clones, and not every one. The table includes approximately 160,000 clones, 80% to 85% detected once. The data stem from a study of blood T cell repertoires in COVID-19. The wider study: Italy, Spain and the United States were the sources of the convalescent and acute COVID-19 samples. In each case, the material was cDNA or gDNA derived from T cells, B-cell-depleted T cells, or PBMCs.

The rearrangement uses TRBV6-2 or TRBV6-3 and TRBJ2-3; perhaps TRBD2 as D (5 bases). The sequenced sample was peripheral blood. The clonotype comes from a woman aged 55-69 years with acute or convalescent COVID-19. CDR3 loop: CASSYGLPTDTQYF. Written as DNA, the CDR3 is TGTGCCAGCAGTTACGGACTGCCCACAGATACGCAGTATTTT.